This passage covers 8 T cell receptor beta chains from one sample sequenced in a study of blood T cell repertoires in COVID-19. Sequenced by immunoSEQ multiplex PCR; TCRdb stores in-frame clones only, minus some. The data contain approximately 36,000 clones, 70% to 90% of them singletons. Material: peripheral blood. Source of these receptors: a man between 45 and 60 years old with active COVID-19.

This clone was seen a few times. V usage is TRBV10-3 and J usage is TRBJ1-1; 8 bases match TRBD1. V lost 2 bases, J lost 11 bases, and 19 bases stayed unmatched. This CDR3 has 17 amino acids. Germline V lookup: CDR1 ENHRY, CDR2 SYGVKD. This CDR3 is CAISEKEEVRGPIGAFF. CDR3 DNA sequence: TGTGCCATCAGTGAGAAGGAAGAGGTCAGGGGGCCGATTGGGGCTTTCTTT.

The J gene is TRBJ1-3, the V gene TRBV7-6; 8 nucleotides agree with TRBD1. The CDR3 is 16 amino acids. Germline CDR1 is SGHVS and CDR2 is FNYEAQ. V trimming: 3 bases; J trimming: 0 bases; junction bases outside the gene matches: 4. CDR3 sequence (DNA): TGTGCCAGCAGCTTGGGGCAGGGGGCCTCTGGAAACACCATATATTTT. This translates into CASSLGQGASGNTIYF.

The chain links TRBV4-3 to TRBJ2-7, with TRBD2 as a possible D gene (6 bases). This CDR3 has 16 residues. Looked up from germline, CDR1 is LGHNA and CDR2 is YSLEER. V lost 1 base, J lost 2 bases, and 15 bases lay in between. The CDR3 DNA follows: TGCGCCAGCAGCCAAGCTTACGGGAGTGGGCCCTACGAGCAGTACTTC. Encoded protein: CASSQAYGSGPYEQYF.

The genes are TRBV29-1 and TRBJ1-2, with 7 nucleotides matching TRBD1. This CDR3 is built from 13 residues. The trim removed 5 bases at V and 7 bases at J, leaving 10 bases unmatched. The germline V gene has CDR1 SQVTM and CDR2 ANQGSEA. CDR3 in DNA: TGCAGCGTTACCCGTACAGGGGCTGGTGGCTACACCTTC. It encodes CSVTRTGAGGYTF.

The CDR3: CASSPKVLAGANVLTF. The CDR3 nucleotides are TGTGCCAGCTCACCAAAGGTCCTAGCTGGGGCCAACGTCCTGACTTTC. The chain combines TRBV18 with TRBJ2-6; D gene ambiguous. The CDR3 loop spans 16 amino acids. V lost 2 bases, J lost 2 bases, and 10 bases lay in between. Germline V CDR1 and CDR2: KGHSH, LQKENI.

The chain recombines TRBV7-9 with TRBJ1-2; no clear D. Looked up from germline, CDR1 is SEHNR and CDR2 is FQNEAQ (reference sequence). V was trimmed by 1 base and J by 7 bases, leaving 7 bases between them. The CDR3 loop spans 12 amino acids. CDR3: CASSLERVGYTF. In DNA form, the CDR3 reads TGTGCCAGCAGCTTAGAGCGGGTTGGCTACACCTTC.

The rearrangement joins TRBV24-1 to TRBJ2-4, with D uncertain. The CDR3 covers 14 residues. With 2 bases removed from V and 2 bases from J, the gap between germline ends came to 6 bases. Per the germline V gene, CDR1 is KGHDR and CDR2 is SFDVKD. CDR3 sequence reads: CATSDSQSKNIQYF. CDR3 DNA sequence: TGTGCCACCAGTGATTCCCAATCCAAAAACATTCAGTACTTC.

The gene calls are TRBV7-9 and TRBJ2-6; TRBD2 might be the D (7 bases). In germline, CDR1 is SEHNR, CDR2 FQNEAQ (reference sequence). The V gene lost 0 bases and the J gene lost 1 base, with 13 bases spanning the gap. The CDR3 covers 18 residues. The CDR3 DNA follows: TGTGCCAGCAGCTTAGCGCGGGGGCCCTCTTCTGGGGCCAACGTCCTGACTTTC. Encoded protein: CASSLARGPSSGANVLTF.